Listed below are T cell receptor beta chains from one sample, sequenced in a study of memory CD4+ T cells and cytomegalovirus serostatus. Using immunoSEQ multiplex PCR, the repertoire was profiled, and TCRdb retains in-frame clones only, with some absent. The table has 45,000 to 60,000 clones, roughly 78% seen once; the top ten hold approximately 0.65%. The sequencing sample was made of memory CD4+ T cells from blood. The receptors originated from an adult in good health and CMV-seronegative. CDR3s include the opening cysteine and the closing phenylalanine or tryptophan. Fields, in order: D gene, V gene, J gene, clone size, CDR3 DNA, CDR3 protein. A D gene is named only where the DNA matches it firmly. Clone size is given for some rows only: seen once, a few or many times, or a class if the clone is expanded.

D: NA; V: TRBV18; J: TRBJ2-5; size: once; DNA: TGTGCCAGCTCACCCCCCGTGGGAGGAGAGACCCAGTACTTC; CDR3: CASSPPVGGETQYF
D: NA; V: TRBV7-2; J: TRBJ2-1; size: NA; DNA: TGTGCCAGCAGCCCCGGGCCCTCCACCCTCTTCTTC; CDR3: CASSPGPSTLFF
D: NA; V: TRBV6-5; J: TRBJ2-7; size: NA; DNA: TGTGCCAGCTCAGTTACGGCCCTACCCTACGAGCAGTACTTC; CDR3: CASSVTALPYEQYF
D: TRBD1; V: TRBV29-1; J: TRBJ2-1; size: NA; DNA: TGCAGCGTTGCGGGACAGAGGTACAATGAGCAGTTCTTC; CDR3: CSVAGQRYNEQFF
D: NA; V: TRBV30; J: TRBJ1-2; size: NA; DNA: TGTGCCTGGAGGTGGGCCGGGAGCAATGGCTACACCTTC; CDR3: CAWRWAGSNGYTF
D: NA; V: TRBV29-1; J: TRBJ2-2; size: NA; DNA: TGCAGCGTTGAAGGGCAGAACACTGGGGAGCTGTTTTTT; CDR3: CSVEGQNTGELFF
D: NA; V: TRBV10-2; J: TRBJ2-2; size: NA; DNA: TGCGCCAGCAGTGAGCACACCGGGGAGCTGTTTTTT; CDR3: CASSEHTGELFF
D: TRBD2; V: TRBV28; J: TRBJ2-7; size: NA; DNA: TGTGCCAGCAGGGGGACTAGCGGGATAGGCTACGAGCAGTACTTC; CDR3: CASRGTSGIGYEQYF
D: NA; V: TRBV6-1; J: TRBJ1-2; size: few; DNA: TGTGCCAGCACCGAATGGGGGTATGGCTACACCTTC; CDR3: CASTEWGYGYTF
D: NA; V: TRBV14; J: TRBJ2-7; size: NA; DNA: TGTGCCAGCAGCCTAGGGGGACGGTTCGAGCAGTACTTC; CDR3: CASSLGGRFEQYF
D: NA; V: TRBV5-1; J: TRBJ1-1; size: few; DNA: TGCGCCAGCAGCTTGGCCTCGATGAACACTGAAGCTTTCTTT; CDR3: CASSLASMNTEAFF
D: TRBD1; V: TRBV19; J: TRBJ2-2; size: NA; DNA: TGTGCCAGTAACTACCACCCCCTTAGGACAGGGAGAGCCGGGGAGCTGTTTTTT; CDR3: CASNYHPLRTGRAGELFF
D: TRBD2; V: TRBV19; J: TRBJ2-1; size: NA; DNA: TGTGCCAGTAGTATATCTCGGGGGGCCTACAATGAGCAGTTCTTC; CDR3: CASSISRGAYNEQFF
D: TRBD1; V: TRBV11-2; J: TRBJ1-2; size: NA; DNA: TGTGCCAGCAGCTCGCTGCGTACCAGGGGGCGCGGCTATGGCTACACCTTC; CDR3: CASSSLRTRGRGYGYTF
D: NA; V: TRBV5-4; J: TRBJ2-5; size: NA; DNA: TGTGCCAGCAGCTTGGCAGGCGGGGAGACCCAGTACTTC; CDR3: CASSLAGGETQYF
D: TRBD1; V: TRBV29-1; J: TRBJ2-5; size: once; DNA: TGCAGCGTTGAAGATAACGGCAGGGGGCTTCGAGAGACCCAGTACTTC; CDR3: CSVEDNGRGLRETQYF
D: TRBD1; V: TRBV19; J: TRBJ2-1; size: once; DNA: TGTGCCAGTAGCTATGACAGGGCATCCTACAATGAGCAGTTCTTC; CDR3: CASSYDRASYNEQFF
D: TRBD1; V: TRBV25-1; J: TRBJ1-1; size: NA; DNA: TGTGCCAGCCTTGGGACAGGGTTCGCAGCTTTCTTT; CDR3: CASLGTGFAAFF
D: NA; V: TRBV5-1; J: TRBJ1-2; size: NA; DNA: TGCGCCAGCAGCTTAGAGGGGAAGGGCTATGGCTACACCTTC; CDR3: CASSLEGKGYGYTF
D: TRBD2; V: TRBV12-5; J: TRBJ2-1; size: few; DNA: TGTGCTAGTGGTCCACCCCTGACTAGCGGGAGTTCGGATGAGCAGTTCTTC; CDR3: CASGPPLTSGSSDEQFF
D: TRBD1; V: TRBV7-8; J: TRBJ2-7; size: NA; DNA: TGTGCCAGCAGCCAGTCCCGGGACAGGGCCCACTACGAGCAGTACTTC; CDR3: CASSQSRDRAHYEQYF
D: TRBD2; V: TRBV5-1; J: TRBJ2-3; size: NA; DNA: TGCGCCAGCAGCTTGGCCGGGCGGGAGGGCGCAGATACGCAGTATTTT; CDR3: CASSLAGREGADTQYF
D: TRBD1; V: TRBV7-3; J: TRBJ2-1; size: few; DNA: TGTGCCAGCAGCTCTCGGACAGGGGTTTTAAATGAGCAGTTCTTC; CDR3: CASSSRTGVLNEQFF
D: TRBD2; V: TRBV6-1; J: TRBJ2-1; size: NA; DNA: TGTGCCAGCGCCGGGACTAGCGGGATAAATGAGCAGTTCTTC; CDR3: CASAGTSGINEQFF
D: NA; V: TRBV15; J: TRBJ2-7; size: NA; DNA: TGTGCCACCAGCAGAGATAGGGGCGGGACCTACGAGCAGTACTTC; CDR3: CATSRDRGGTYEQYF